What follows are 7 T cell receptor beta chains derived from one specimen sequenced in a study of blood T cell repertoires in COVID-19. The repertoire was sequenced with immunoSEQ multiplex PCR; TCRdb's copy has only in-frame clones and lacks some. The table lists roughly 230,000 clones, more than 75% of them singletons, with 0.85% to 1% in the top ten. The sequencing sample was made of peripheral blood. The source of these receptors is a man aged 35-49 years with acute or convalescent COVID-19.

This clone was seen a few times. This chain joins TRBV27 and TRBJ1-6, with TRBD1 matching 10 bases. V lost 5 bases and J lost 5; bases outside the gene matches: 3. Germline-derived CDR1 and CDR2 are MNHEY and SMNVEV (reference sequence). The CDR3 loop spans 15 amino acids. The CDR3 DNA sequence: TGTGCCAGCAGTCGACAGGGGGCGGATAATTCACCCCTCCACTTT. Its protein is CASSRQGADNSPLHF.

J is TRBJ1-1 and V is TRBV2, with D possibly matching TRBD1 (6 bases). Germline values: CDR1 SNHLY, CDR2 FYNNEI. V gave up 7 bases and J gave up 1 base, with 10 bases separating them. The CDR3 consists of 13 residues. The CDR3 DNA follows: TGTGCCAGCATCCTACAGGGGAACACTGAAGCTTTCTTT. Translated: CASILQGNTEAFF.

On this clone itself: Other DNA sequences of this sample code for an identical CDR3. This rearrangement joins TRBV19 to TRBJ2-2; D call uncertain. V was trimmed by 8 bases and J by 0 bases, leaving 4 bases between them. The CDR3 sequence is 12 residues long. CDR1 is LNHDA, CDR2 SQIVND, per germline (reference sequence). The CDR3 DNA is TGTGCCAGTTCTCCGAACACCGGGGAGCTGTTTTTT. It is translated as CASSPNTGELFF.

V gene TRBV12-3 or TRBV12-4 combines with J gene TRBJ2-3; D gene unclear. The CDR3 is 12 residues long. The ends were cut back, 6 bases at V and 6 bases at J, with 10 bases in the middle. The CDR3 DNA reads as TGTGCCAGCAGCCCTCGAGAGGATACGCAGTATTTT. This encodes CASSPREDTQYF.

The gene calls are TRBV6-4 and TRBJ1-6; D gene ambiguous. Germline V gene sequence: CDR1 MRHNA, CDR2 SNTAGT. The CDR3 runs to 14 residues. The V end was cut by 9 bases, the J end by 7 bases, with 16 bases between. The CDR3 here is CASSHSGENSPLHF. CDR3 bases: TGTGCCAGTTCGCATTCGGGAGAAAATTCACCCCTCCACTTT.

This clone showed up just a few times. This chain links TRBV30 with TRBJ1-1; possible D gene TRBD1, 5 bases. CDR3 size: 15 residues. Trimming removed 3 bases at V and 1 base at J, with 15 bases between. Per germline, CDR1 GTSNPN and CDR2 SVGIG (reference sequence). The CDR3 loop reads CAWSKPPDRNTEAFF. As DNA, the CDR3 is TGTGCCTGGAGCAAGCCACCCGACAGGAACACTGAAGCTTTCTTT.

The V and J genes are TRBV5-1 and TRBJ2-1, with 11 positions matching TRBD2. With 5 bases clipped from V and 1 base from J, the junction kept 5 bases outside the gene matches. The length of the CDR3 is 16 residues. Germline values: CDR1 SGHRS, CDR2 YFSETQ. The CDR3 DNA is TGCGCCAGCAGATCGACTAGCGGGGAGTCCTACAATGAGCAGTTCTTC. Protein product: CASRSTSGESYNEQFF.